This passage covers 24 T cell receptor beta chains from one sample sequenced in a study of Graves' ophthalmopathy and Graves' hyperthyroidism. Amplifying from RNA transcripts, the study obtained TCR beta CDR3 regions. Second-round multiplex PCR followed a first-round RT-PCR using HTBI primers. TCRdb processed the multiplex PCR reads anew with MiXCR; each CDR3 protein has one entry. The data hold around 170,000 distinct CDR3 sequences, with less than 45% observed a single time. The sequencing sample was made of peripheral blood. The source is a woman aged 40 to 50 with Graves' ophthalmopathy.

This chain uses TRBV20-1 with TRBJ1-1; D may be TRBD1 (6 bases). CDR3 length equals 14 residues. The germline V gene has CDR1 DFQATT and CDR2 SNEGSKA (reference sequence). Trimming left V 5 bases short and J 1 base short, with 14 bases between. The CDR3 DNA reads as TGCAGTGCTCCTCGAGGGGGGGGGAACACTGAAGCTTTCTTT. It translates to CSAPRGGGNTEAFF.

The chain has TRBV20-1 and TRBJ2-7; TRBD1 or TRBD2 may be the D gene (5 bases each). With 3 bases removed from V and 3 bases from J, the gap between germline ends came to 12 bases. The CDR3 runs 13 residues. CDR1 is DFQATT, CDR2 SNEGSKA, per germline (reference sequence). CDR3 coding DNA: TGCAGTGCTAGGGGACGGCGGGTCTACGAGCAGTACTTC. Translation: CSARGRRVYEQYF.

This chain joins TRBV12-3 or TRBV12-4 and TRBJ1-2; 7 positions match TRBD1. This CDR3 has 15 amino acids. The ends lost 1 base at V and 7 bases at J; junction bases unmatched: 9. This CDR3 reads CASSLVRQGGRGYTF. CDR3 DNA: TGTGCCAGCAGTTTAGTTAGGCAGGGGGGACGTGGCTACACCTTC.

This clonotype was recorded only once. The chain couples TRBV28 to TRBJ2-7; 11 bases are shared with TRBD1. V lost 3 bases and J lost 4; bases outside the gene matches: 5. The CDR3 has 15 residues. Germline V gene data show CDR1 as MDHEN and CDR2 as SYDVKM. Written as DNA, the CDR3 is TGTGCCAGCAGTTTGGCCGGGACAGGGGGGTACGAGCAGTACTTC. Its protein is CASSLAGTGGYEQYF. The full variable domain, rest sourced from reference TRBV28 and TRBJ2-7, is DVKVTQSSRYLVKRTGEKVFLECVQDMDHENMFWYRQDPGLGLRLIYFSYDVKMKEKGDIPEGYSVSREKKERFSLILESASTNQTSMYLCASSLAGTGGYEQYFGPGTRLTVT.

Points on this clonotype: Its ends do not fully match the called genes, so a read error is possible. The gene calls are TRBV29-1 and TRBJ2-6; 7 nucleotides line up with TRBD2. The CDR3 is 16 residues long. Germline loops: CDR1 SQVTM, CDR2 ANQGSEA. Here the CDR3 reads CGVAGDPSSGANVLTF. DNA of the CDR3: TGCGGCGTTGCGGGGGACCCAAGCTCTGGGGCCAACGTCCTGACTTTC.

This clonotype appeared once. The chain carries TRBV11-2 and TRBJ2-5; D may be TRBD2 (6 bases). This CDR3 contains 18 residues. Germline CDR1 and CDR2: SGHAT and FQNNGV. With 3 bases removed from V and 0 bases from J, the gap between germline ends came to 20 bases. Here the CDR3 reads CASSLGGRFILYQETQYF. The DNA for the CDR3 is TGTGCCAGCAGCTTGGGAGGAAGGTTTATCCTGTACCAAGAGACCCAGTACTTC.

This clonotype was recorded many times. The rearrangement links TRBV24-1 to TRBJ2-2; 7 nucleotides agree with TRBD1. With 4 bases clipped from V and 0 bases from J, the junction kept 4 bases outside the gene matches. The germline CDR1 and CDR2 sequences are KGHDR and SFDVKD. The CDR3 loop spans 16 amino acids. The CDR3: CATSETGTANTGELFF. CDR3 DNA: TGTGCCACCAGTGAAACCGGGACAGCGAACACCGGGGAGCTGTTTTTT.

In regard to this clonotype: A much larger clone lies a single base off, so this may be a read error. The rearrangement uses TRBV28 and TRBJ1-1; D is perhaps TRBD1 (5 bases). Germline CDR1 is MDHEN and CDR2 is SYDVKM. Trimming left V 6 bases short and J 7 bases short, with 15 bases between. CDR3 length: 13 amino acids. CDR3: CASRRGVGVEAFF. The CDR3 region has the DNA TGTGCCAGCAGGAGGGGTGTTGGCGTTGAAGCTTTCTTT.

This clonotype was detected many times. The CDR3: CASSLGQGAIGNTIYF. In nucleotides, the CDR3 is TGTGCCAGCAGCCTGGGACAGGGGGCGATCGGAAACACCATATATTTT. The rearrangement joins TRBV9 to TRBJ1-3, with 12 nucleotides matching TRBD1. The V segment lost 4 bases and the J segment 4 bases; nucleotides outside the gene matches: 6. Germline CDR1 SGDLS, CDR2 YYNGEE. The length of the CDR3 is 16 residues.

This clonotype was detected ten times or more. The CDR3 is CASSLAVGTYGYTF. CDR3 in DNA: TGTGCCAGCAGCTTAGCTGTGGGCACATATGGCTACACCTTC. V usage is TRBV7-2 and J usage is TRBJ1-2, with D hard to call. Germline V gene sequence: CDR1 SGHTA, CDR2 FQGNSA. Deletions cut 0 bases from V and 5 bases from J, with 10 bases between. There are 14 residues in the CDR3.

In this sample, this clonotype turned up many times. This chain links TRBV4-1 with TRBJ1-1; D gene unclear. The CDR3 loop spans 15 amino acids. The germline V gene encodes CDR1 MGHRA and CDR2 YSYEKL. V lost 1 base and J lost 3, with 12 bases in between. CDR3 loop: CASSQVLGGDTEAFF. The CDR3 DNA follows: TGCGCCAGCAGCCAAGTCTTGGGCGGGGACACTGAAGCTTTCTTT.

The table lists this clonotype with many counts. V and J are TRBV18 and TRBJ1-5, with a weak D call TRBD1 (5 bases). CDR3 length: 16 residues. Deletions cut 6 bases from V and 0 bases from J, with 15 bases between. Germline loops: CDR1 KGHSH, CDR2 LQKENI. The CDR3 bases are TGTGCCAGCTCTCAATCGCCAGGGACTAGCAATCAGCCCCAGCATTTT. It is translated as CASSQSPGTSNQPQHF.

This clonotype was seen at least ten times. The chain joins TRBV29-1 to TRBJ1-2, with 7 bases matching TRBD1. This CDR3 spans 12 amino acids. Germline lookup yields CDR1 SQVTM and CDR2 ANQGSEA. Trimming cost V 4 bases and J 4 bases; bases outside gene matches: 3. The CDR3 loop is CSVGQGSYGYTF. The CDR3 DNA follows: TGCAGCGTTGGACAGGGAAGCTATGGCTACACCTTC.

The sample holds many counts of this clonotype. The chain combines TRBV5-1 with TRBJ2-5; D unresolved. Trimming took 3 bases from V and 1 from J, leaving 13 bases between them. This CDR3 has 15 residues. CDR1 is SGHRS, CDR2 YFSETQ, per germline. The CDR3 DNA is TGCGCCAGCAGCTGGAGTCCCGGTCCCCAAGAGACCCAGTACTTC. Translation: CASSWSPGPQETQYF.

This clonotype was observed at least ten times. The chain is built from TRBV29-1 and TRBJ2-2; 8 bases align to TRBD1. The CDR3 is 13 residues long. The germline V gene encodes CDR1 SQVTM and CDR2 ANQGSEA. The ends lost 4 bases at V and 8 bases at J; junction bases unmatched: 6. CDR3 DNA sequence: TGCAGCGTTGGGGCAGGGGGCTTGGGGGAGCTGTTTTTT. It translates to CSVGAGGLGELFF.

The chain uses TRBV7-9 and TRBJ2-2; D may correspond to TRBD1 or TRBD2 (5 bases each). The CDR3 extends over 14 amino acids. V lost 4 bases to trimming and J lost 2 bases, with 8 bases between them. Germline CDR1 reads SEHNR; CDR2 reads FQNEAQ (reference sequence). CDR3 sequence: CASSWDHNTGELFF. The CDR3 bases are TGTGCCAGCAGCTGGGACCACAACACCGGGGAGCTGTTTTTT.

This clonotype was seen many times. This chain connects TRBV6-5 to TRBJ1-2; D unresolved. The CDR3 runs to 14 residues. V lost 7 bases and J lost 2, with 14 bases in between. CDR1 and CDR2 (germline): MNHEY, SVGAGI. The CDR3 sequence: CASKREDFNYGYTF. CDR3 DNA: TGTGCCAGCAAGAGGGAGGATTTCAACTATGGCTACACCTTC.

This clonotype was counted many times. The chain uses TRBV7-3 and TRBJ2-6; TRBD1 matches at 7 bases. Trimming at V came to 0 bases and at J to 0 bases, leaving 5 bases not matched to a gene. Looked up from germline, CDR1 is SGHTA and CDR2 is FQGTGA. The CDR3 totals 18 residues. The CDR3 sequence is CASSLTGDSLSGANVLTF. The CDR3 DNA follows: TGTGCCAGCAGCTTAACGGGGGACAGCCTCTCTGGGGCCAACGTCCTGACTTTC.

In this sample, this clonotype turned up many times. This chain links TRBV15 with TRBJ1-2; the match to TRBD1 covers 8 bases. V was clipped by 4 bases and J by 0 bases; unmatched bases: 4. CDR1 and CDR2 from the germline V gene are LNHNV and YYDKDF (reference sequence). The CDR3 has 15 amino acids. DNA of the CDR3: TGTGCCACCAGCATACGGGACAGGCCTAACTATGGCTACACCTTC. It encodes CATSIRDRPNYGYTF.

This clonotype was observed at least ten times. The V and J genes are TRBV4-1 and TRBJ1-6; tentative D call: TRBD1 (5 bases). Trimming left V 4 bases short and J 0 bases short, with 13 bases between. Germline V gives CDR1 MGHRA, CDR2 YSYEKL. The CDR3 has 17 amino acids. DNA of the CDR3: TGCGCCAGCAGCCCAGGTGGGGCCAGCTCCTATAATTCACCCCTCCACTTT. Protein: CASSPGGASSYNSPLHF.

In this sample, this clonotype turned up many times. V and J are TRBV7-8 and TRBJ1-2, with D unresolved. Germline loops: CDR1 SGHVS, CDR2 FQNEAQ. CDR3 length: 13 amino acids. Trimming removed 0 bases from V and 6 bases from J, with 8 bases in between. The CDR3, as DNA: TGTGCCAGCAGCTTAGCTGGGGATAATGGCTACACCTTC. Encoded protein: CASSLAGDNGYTF.

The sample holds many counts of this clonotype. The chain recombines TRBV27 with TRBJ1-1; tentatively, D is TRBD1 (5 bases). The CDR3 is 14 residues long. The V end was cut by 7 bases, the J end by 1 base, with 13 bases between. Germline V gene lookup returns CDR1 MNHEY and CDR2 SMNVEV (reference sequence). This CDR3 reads CASKSLGGNTEAFF. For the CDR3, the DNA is TGTGCCAGCAAAAGTCTCGGGGGGAACACTGAAGCTTTCTTT.

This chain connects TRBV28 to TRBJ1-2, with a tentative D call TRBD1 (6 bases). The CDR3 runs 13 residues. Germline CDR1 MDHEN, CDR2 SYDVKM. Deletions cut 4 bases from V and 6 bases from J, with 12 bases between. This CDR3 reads CASSSGQSDGYTF. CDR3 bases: TGTGCCAGCAGTTCAGGACAGTCAGATGGCTACACCTTC.

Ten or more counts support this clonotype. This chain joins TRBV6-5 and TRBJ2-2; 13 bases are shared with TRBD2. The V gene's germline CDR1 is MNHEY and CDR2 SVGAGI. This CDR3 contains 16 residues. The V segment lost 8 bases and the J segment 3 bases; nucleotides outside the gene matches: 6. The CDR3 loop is CASGTSGDADTGELFF. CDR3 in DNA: TGTGCCAGCGGGACTAGCGGGGATGCGGACACCGGGGAGCTGTTTTTT.